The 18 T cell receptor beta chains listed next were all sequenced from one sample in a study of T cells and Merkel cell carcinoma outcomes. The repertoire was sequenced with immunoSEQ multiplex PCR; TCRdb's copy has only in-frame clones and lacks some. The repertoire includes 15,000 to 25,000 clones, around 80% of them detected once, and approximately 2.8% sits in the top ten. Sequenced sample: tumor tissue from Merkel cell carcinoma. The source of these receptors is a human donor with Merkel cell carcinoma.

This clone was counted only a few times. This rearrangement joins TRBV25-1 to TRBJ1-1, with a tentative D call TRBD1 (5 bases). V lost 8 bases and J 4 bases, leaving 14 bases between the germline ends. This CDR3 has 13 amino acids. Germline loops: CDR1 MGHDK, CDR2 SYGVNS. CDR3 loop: CASWGPRATEAFF. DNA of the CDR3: TGTGCCAGCTGGGGACCCAGGGCCACTGAAGCTTTCTTT.

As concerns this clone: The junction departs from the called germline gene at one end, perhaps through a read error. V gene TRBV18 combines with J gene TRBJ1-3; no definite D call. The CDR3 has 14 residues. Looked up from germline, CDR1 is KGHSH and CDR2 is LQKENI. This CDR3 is CASSPPLRGNTIYF. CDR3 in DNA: TGTGCCAGTTCACCGCCCCTGAGAGGAAACACCATATATTTT.

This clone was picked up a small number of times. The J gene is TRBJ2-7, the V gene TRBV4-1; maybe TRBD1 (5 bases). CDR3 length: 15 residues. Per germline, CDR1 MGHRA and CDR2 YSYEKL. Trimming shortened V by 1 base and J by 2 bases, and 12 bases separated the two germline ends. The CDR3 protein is CASSQGARATYEQYF. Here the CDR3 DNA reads TGCGCCAGCAGCCAAGGAGCCAGGGCCACCTACGAGCAGTACTTC.

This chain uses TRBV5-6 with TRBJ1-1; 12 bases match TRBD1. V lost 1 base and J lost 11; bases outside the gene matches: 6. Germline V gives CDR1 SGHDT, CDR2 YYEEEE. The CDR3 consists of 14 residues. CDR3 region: CASSLSGQGARAFF. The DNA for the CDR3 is TGTGCCAGCAGCTTGTCGGGACAGGGGGCGCGCGCTTTCTTT.

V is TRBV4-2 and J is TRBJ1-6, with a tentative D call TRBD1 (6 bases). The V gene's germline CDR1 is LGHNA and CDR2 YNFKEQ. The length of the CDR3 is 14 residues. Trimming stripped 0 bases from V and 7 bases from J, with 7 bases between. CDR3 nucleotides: TGTGCCAGCAGCCAAGAAAGGGGGAATTCACCCCTCCACTTT. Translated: CASSQERGNSPLHF.

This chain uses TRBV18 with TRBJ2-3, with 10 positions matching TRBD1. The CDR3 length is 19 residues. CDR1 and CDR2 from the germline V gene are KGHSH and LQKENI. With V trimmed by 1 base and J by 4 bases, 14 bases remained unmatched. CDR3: CASSPLPSGTGDRADTQYF. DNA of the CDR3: TGTGCCAGCTCACCACTACCCTCCGGGACAGGGGACCGGGCAGATACGCAGTATTTT.

CDR3 sequence (DNA): TGTGCCAGCAGCTTTTTTAAAGATACGCAGTATTTT. Amino acids: CASSFFKDTQYF. This chain connects TRBV7-6 to TRBJ2-3, with unresolved D. Between the trimmed V and J ends, which lost 3 bases and 5 bases, there was a span of 6 bases. This CDR3 is built from 12 residues. Germline V gene data show CDR1 as SGHVS and CDR2 as FNYEAQ. Together with reference TRBV7-6 and TRBJ2-3, the CDR3 gives the full variable domain: GAGVSQSPRYKVTKRGQDVALRCDPISGHVSLYWYRQALGQGPEFLTYFNYEAQQDKSGLPNDRFSAERPEGSISTLTIQRTEQRDSAMYRCASSFFKDTQYFGPGTRLTVL.

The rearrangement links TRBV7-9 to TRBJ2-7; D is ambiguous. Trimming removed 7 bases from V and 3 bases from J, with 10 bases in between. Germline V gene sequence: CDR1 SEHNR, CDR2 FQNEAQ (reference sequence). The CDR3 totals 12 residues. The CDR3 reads CASKSWGYEQYF. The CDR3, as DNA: TGTGCCAGCAAGAGTTGGGGCTACGAGCAGTACTTC.

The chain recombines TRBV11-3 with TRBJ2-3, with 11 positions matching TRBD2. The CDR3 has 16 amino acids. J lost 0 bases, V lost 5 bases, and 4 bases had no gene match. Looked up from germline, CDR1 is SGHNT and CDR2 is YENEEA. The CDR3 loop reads CASSGGLAESTDTQYF. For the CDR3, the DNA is TGTGCCAGCAGCGGGGGACTAGCGGAGAGCACAGATACGCAGTATTTT.

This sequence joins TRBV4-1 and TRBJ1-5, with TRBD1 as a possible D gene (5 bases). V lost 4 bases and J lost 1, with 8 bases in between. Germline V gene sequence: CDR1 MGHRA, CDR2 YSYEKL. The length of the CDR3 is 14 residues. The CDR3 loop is CASSPRQSNQPQHF. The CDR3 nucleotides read TGCGCCAGCAGCCCCCGACAGAGCAATCAGCCCCAGCATTTT.

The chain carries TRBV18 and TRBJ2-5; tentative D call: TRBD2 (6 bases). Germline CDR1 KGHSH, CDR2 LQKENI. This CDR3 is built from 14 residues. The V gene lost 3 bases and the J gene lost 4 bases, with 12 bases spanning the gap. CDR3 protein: CASSPGQGGETQYF. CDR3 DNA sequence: TGTGCCAGCTCACCGGGGCAGGGAGGAGAGACCCAGTACTTC.

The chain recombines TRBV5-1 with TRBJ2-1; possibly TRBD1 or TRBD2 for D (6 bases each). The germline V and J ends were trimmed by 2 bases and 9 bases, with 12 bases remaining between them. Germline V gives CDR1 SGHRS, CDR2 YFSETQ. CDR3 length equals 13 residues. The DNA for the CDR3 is TGCGCCAGCAGCTTCGGGGGCTTCAGTGAGCAGTTCTTC. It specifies CASSFGGFSEQFF.

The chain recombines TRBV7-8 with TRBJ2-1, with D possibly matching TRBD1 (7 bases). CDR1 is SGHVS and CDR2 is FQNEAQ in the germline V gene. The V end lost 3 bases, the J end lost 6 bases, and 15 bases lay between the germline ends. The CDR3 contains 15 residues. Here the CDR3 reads CASSLRQGLSNEQFF. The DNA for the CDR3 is TGTGCCAGCAGCTTGCGACAGGGACTTTCCAATGAGCAGTTCTTC.

For the CDR3, the DNA is TGTGCCAGCAGCGGTCCCGCGAAGGGCGGTGAGCAGTACTTC. Translating gives CASSGPAKGGEQYF. The V call is TRBV7-3, the J call TRBJ2-7; D is unresolved. The V and J ends lost 5 bases and 7 bases respectively, with 18 bases between them. CDR1 and CDR2 (germline): SGHTA, FQGTGA. CDR3 size: 14 residues.

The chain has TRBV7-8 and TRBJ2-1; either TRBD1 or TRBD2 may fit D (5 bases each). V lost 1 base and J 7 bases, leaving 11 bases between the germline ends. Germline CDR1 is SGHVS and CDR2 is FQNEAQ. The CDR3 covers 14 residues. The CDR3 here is CASSLDRWGNEQFF. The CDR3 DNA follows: TGTGCCAGCAGCTTAGATCGGTGGGGGAATGAGCAGTTCTTC.

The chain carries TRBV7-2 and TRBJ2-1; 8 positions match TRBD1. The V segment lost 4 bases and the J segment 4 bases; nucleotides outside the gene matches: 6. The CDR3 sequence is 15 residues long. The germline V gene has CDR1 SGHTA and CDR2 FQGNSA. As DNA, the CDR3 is TGTGCCAGCAGCTGGGGGACAGGTTCTTACAATGAGCAGTTCTTC. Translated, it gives CASSWGTGSYNEQFF.

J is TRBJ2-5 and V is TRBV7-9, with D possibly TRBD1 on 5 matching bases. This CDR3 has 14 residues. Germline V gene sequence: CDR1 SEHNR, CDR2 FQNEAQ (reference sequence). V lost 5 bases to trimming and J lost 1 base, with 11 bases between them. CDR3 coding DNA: TGTGCCAGCAGCACCACCGACAGCCAAGAGACCCAGTACTTC. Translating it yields CASSTTDSQETQYF.

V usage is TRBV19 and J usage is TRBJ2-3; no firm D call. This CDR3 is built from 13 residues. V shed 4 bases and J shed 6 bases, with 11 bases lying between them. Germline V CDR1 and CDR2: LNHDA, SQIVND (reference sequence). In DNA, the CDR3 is TGTGCCAGTAGTACTGGCGGTCGGGATACGCAGTATTTT. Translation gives CASSTGGRDTQYF.